This entry lists 3 T cell receptor beta chains sequenced from one sample in a study of T cell responses to AZD1222 COVID-19 vaccine. Method: immunoSEQ multiplex PCR; TCRdb's copy keeps in-frame clones and lacks some. The table has under 200,000 clones, roughly 92% seen once. The sample in question was peripheral blood, obtained on day 0 of AZD1222 vaccination. All receptors derive from an adult in good health.

This sequence joins TRBV5-1 and TRBJ1-2; 7 bases map to TRBD1. The CDR3 sequence is 14 residues long. In germline, CDR1 is SGHRS, CDR2 YFSETQ. The J segment lost 6 bases and the V segment lost 5 bases, leaving 10 bases of the junction unmatched. The CDR3 region is CASRLYTGDHGYTF. The CDR3 region has the DNA TGCGCCAGCAGGCTCTATACAGGGGATCATGGCTACACCTTC.

This clone has just one count. The chain combines TRBV2 with TRBJ1-2; D remains ambiguous. Trimming left V 7 bases short and J 2 bases short, with 8 bases between. Germline V gene lookup returns CDR1 SNHLY and CDR2 FYNNEI. The CDR3 runs to 12 residues. The CDR3 protein is CASTGLNYGYTF. CDR3 DNA sequence: TGTGCCAGCACGGGGTTAAACTATGGCTACACCTTC.

The chain is built from TRBV5-1 and TRBJ1-6; D is ambiguous. Trimming took off 0 bases at V and 2 bases at J, with 6 bases between the two ends. This CDR3 spans 15 amino acids. Germline CDR1 SGHRS, CDR2 YFSETQ. The CDR3 spells CASSLGGTYNSPLHF. CDR3 DNA: TGCGCCAGCAGCTTGGGAGGGACCTATAATTCACCCCTCCACTTT.